This T cell receptor beta chain was sequenced during a study of cytotoxic CD8 clonotypes in ibrutinib-treated CLL. On the study more broadly: Among the patients, about a dozen presented as relapsed/refractory and over 14 as treatment-naive; fewer than 18 showed unmutated IGHV. Response samples were drawn at a median of approximately 11 months of treatment, range 6 to 36. Notes on the study in general: Baseline levels were approached again at progression, after clonality had risen at ibrutinib response.

Only in-frame clones appear in the TCRdb table, and some are missing; sequencing was by immunoSEQ multiplex PCR. This sample has 250,000 to 350,000 clones, with less than 85% found just once. This CDR3 contains 14 residues. CDR1 is SGHRS and CDR2 is YFSETQ in the germline V gene. V lost 0 bases and J lost 2, with 8 bases in between. With respect to this clone: Its specificity is not known.

V and J are TRBV5-1 and TRBJ1-2; D remains unclear. This clonotype was sampled from a human donor with chronic lymphocytic leukemia. The sample consisted of PBMCs, taken at disease progression, from a patient treated with ibrutinib. The CDR3 reads CASSLAGRNYGYTF. The CDR3 coding sequence is TGCGCCAGCAGCTTGGCCGGCCGCAACTATGGCTACACCTTC.